This T cell receptor beta chain comes out of a study of T cells in women clearing cervical HPV infection. V was clipped by 0 bases and J by 1 base, with 10 bases between them. Germline loops: CDR1 SGHRS, CDR2 YFSETQ. The CDR3 consists of 15 residues. TCRdb keeps only in-frame clones here, not all; method: immunoSEQ multiplex PCR. Found here are tens of thousands of clones; the top ten clones hold 9% to 15%. Concerning this clone: The CDR3 is cut off 3 residues early in the read; its end comes from the germline J gene.

This TCR came from a woman aged 18-70 years with a cervical HPV16 infection that either progressed to CIN3+ or cleared (not recorded which). The specimen sequenced was blood buffy coat. The V and J genes are TRBV5-1 and TRBJ1-1; TRBD1 is a possible D gene (5 bases). CDR3 bases read: TGCGCCAGCAGCTTGGGGCGCCAGGGGAACACTGAA. This encodes CASSLGRQGNTE. The CDR3 in its entirety is CASSLGRQGNTEAFF.